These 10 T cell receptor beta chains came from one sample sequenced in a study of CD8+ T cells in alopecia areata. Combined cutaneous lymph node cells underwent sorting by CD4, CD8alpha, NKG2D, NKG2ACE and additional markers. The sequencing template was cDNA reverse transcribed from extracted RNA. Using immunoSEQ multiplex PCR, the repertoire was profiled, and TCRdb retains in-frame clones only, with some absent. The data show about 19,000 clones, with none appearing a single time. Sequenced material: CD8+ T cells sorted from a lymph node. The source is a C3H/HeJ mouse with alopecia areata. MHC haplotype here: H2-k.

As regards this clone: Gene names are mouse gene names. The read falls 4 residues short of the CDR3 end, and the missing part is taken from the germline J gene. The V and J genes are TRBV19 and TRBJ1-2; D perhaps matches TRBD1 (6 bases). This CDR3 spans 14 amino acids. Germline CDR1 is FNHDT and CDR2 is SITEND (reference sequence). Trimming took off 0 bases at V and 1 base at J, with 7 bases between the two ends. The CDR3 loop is CASSIGDKNSDYTF. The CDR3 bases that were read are TGTGCCAGCAGTATAGGGGACAAAAACTCC.

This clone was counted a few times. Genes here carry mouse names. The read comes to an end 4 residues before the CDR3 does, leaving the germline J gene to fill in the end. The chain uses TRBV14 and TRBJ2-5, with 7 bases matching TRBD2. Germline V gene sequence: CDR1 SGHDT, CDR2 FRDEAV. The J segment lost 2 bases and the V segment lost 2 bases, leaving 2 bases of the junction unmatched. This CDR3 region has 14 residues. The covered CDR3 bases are TGTGCCAGCAGTTTTACTGGGGCCCAAGAC. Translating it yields CASSFTGAQD. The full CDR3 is CASSFTGAQDTQYF.

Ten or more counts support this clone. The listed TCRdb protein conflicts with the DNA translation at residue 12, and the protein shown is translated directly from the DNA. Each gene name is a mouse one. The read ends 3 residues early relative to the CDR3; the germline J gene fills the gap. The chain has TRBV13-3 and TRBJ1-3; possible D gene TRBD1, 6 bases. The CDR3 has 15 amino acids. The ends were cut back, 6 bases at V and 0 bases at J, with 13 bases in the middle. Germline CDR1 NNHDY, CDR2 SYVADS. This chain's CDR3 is CASNPGQHSGNTLYF. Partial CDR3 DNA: TGTGCCAGCAACCCGGGACAACATTCTGGAAATACG.

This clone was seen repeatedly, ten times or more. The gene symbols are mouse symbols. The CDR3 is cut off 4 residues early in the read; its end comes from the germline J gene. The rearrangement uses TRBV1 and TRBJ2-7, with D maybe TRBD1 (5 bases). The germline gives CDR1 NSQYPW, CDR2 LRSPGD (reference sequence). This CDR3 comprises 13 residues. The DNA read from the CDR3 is TGCACCTGCAGTGGGACAAGCTTATAT. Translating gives CTCSGTSLY. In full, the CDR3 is CTCSGTSLYEQYF.

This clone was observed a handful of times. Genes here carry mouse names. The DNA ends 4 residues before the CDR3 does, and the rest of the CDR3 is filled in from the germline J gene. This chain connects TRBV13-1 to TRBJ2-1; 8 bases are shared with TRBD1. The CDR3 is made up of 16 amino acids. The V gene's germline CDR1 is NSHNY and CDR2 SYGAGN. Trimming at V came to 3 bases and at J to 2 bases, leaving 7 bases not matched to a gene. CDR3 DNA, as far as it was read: TGTGCCAGCAGTGGTATGACAGGGGAGGACTATGCT. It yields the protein CASSGMTGEDYA. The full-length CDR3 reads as CASSGMTGEDYAEQFF.

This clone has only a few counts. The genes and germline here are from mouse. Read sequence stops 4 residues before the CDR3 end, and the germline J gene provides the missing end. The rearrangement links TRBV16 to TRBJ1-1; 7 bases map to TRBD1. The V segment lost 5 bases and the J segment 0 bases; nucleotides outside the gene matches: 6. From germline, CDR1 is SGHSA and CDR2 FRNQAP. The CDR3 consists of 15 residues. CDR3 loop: CASSNPGTANTEVFF. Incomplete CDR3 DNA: TGTGCAAGCAGCAACCCCGGGACAGCAAACACA.

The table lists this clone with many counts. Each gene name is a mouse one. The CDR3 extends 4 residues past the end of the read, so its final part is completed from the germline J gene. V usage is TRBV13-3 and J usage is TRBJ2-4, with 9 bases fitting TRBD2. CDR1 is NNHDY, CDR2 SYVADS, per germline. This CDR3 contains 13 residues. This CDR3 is CASSGLGENTLYF. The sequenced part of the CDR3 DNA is TGTGCCAGCAGTGGACTGGGGGAAAAC.

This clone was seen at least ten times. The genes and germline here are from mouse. The CDR3 DNA, read in part, is TGTGCCAGCGGTGATAGGGACACA. This sequence encodes CASGDRDT. The full CDR3 protein is CASGDRDTEVFF. The gene calls are TRBV13-2 and TRBJ1-1, with unresolved D. With the read ending 4 residues before the CDR3 end, the germline J gene is used to fill in that end. Germline loops: CDR1 NNHNN, CDR2 SYGAGS (reference sequence). V was shortened by 1 base and J by 3 bases, with 4 bases between the two germline ends. The CDR3 sequence is 12 residues long.

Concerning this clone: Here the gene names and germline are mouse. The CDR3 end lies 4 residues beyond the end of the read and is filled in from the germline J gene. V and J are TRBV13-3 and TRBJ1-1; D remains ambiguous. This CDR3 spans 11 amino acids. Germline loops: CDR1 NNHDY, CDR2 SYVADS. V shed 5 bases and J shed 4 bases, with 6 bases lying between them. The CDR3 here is CASRKGTEVFF. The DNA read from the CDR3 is TGTGCCAGCAGGAAAGGCACA.

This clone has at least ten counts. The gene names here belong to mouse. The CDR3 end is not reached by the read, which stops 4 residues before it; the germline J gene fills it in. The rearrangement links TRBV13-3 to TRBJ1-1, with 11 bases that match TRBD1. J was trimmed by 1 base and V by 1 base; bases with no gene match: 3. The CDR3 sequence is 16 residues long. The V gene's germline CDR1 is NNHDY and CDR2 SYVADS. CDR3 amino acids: CASSDTDRGRNTEVFF. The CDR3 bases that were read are TGTGCCAGCAGTGATACGGACAGGGGGCGAAACACA.